The 32 T cell receptor beta chains reported below all come from one sample, sequenced in a study of T cells after yellow fever vaccination. TCRdb passed the 5' RACE reads through MiXCR, listing each CDR3 protein once. The sample contains 200,000 to 300,000 distinct CDR3 sequences, around 13% of which appear only once. The source material was CD4+ T cells sorted from PBMCs, sampled 45 days after the yellow fever booster vaccination. These receptors were collected from a man aged 25-45 years who received the YFV17D yellow fever vaccine.

V usage is TRBV14 and J usage is TRBJ2-1; 7 positions agree with TRBD2. V was clipped by 4 bases and J by 7 bases; unmatched bases: 4. The CDR3 extends over 13 amino acids. CDR1 is SGHDN, CDR2 FVKESK, per germline. CDR3: CASSRVGGNEQFF. The CDR3 nucleotides are TGTGCCAGCAGCCGGGTGGGGGGGAATGAGCAGTTCTTC. The full variable domain, in which reference TRBV14 and TRBJ2-1 provide the parts outside the CDR3, is EAGVTQFPSHSVIEKGQTVTLRCDPISGHDNLYWYRRVMGKEIKFLLHFVKESKQDESGMPNNRFLAERTGGTYSTLKVQPAELEDSGVYFCASSRVGGNEQFFGPGTRLTVL.

This clonotype was recorded a few times. This rearrangement joins TRBV7-2 to TRBJ2-5; the D call may be TRBD1 or TRBD2 (5 bases each). The CDR3 loop spans 17 amino acids. The V end was cut by 5 bases, the J end by 2 bases, with 21 bases between. Germline V gene data show CDR1 as SGHTA and CDR2 as FQGNSA. The CDR3 DNA is TGTGCCAGCAGCCCAAGGATACCCGGGACGAAACAAGAGACCCAGTACTTC. Its protein is CASSPRIPGTKQETQYF.

In regard to this clonotype: One junction end does not reproduce the germline sequence, and a read error may be involved. The chain uses TRBV12-3 or TRBV12-4 and TRBJ2-1, with 8 bases that match TRBD1. The CDR3 covers 17 residues. CDR3 coding DNA: TGTGCCAGCAGTTTAGGGACAGGGTCCCTAAGTCGAGTTACGATCGTCTTC. This encodes CASSLGTGSLSRVTIVF.

The gene calls are TRBV30 and TRBJ2-1; 7 bases fit TRBD2. V dropped 1 base and J dropped 5; count of bases not matched to a gene: 5. CDR1 GTSNPN and CDR2 SVGIG come from the germline V gene (reference sequence). This CDR3 comprises 14 residues. In DNA, the CDR3 is TGTGCCTGGAGTGGCGGGAGAGGGAACAATGAGCAGTTCTTC. Protein: CAWSGGRGNNEQFF.

This clonotype was recorded a few times. The chain has TRBV21-1 and TRBJ2-4; the D call in the table, TRBD2, was not verified against the DNA. TRBV21-1 is a listed pseudogene. This CDR3 has 13 residues. This CDR3 reads CASSKTVPGIQYF. Written as DNA, the CDR3 is TGTGCCAGCAGCAAGACAGTCCCCGGCATTCAGTACTTC.

The rearrangement uses TRBV7-2 and TRBJ2-3; TRBD2 agrees at 7 bases. The CDR3 contains 14 residues. Germline V gene lookup returns CDR1 SGHTA and CDR2 FQGNSA. With V trimmed by 8 bases and J by 5 bases, 10 bases remained unmatched. The CDR3 here is CASRLAGVEDTQYF. The CDR3 bases are TGTGCCAGCCGCCTGGCGGGAGTGGAAGATACGCAGTATTTT. Supplemented by reference TRBV7-2 and TRBJ2-3, the full variable domain reads GAGVSQSPSNKVTEKGKDVELRCDPISGHTALYWYRQSLGQGLEFLIYFQGNSAPDKSGLPSDRFSAERTGGSVSTLTIQRTQQEDSAVYLCASRLAGVEDTQYFGPGTRLTVL.

This clonotype was detected a few times. The J gene is TRBJ1-1, the V gene TRBV29-1, with D maybe TRBD1 (5 bases). V was clipped by 7 bases and J by 0 bases, with 12 bases between them. This CDR3 is built from 13 residues. CDR1 and CDR2 (germline): SQVTM, ANQGSEA. Here the CDR3 reads CSGGDAVNTEAFF. The CDR3 DNA reads as TGCAGCGGGGGGGACGCTGTGAACACTGAAGCTTTCTTT.

The sample holds a few counts of this clonotype. The J gene is TRBJ2-7, the V gene TRBV7-9, with D perhaps TRBD2 (6 bases). Per germline, CDR1 SEHNR and CDR2 FQNEAQ (reference sequence). The CDR3 runs 14 residues. Trimming shortened V by 7 bases and J by 2 bases, and 15 bases separated the two germline ends. The CDR3 protein is CASNTPSEAYEQYF. The CDR3, as DNA: TGTGCCAGCAACACCCCTAGCGAGGCCTACGAGCAGTACTTC.

This rearrangement joins TRBV20-1 to TRBJ1-5; TRBD1 matches at 7 bases. After removal of 6 bases from V and 0 bases from J, the junction contained 5 bases not matched to a gene. The germline CDR1 and CDR2 sequences are DFQATT and SNEGSKA (reference sequence). The CDR3 spans 14 residues. CDR3 amino acids: CSAPGTASNQPQHF. The CDR3 DNA follows: TGCAGTGCCCCCGGGACAGCTAGCAATCAGCCCCAGCATTTT.

V and J are TRBV10-2 and TRBJ2-3; 10 bases are shared with TRBD2. Germline lookup yields CDR1 WSHSY and CDR2 SAAADI. This CDR3 is 16 amino acids long. V was clipped by 4 bases and J by 4 bases; unmatched bases: 8. CDR3 coding DNA: TGCGCCAGCAGTGGCCTAGCGGGAGTTTTAGCAGATACGCAGTATTTT. This encodes CASSGLAGVLADTQYF.

This chain links TRBV7-9 with TRBJ2-2; unclear D gene. The CDR3 is 15 amino acids. In germline, CDR1 is SEHNR, CDR2 FQNEAQ (reference sequence). Deletions cut 5 bases from V and 5 bases from J, with 15 bases between. CDR3 sequence reads: CASSRPTQGTGELFF. DNA for the CDR3: TGTGCCAGCAGCCGACCCACCCAAGGAACCGGGGAGCTGTTTTTT.

The V call is TRBV6-2 or TRBV6-3, the J call TRBJ2-7, with D possibly matching TRBD1 (6 bases). CDR1 is MNHEY, CDR2 SVGEGT, per germline. V was pared by 7 bases and J by 3 bases, with 16 bases between. This CDR3 contains 14 residues. CDR3 in DNA: TGTGCCAGCAATCTCGGACAGACATACTACGAGCAGTACTTC. Translating gives CASNLGQTYYEQYF.

This chain uses TRBV5-5 with TRBJ2-5; a possible D gene is TRBD1 (6 bases). The CDR3 is made up of 16 amino acids. The ends were cut back, 0 bases at V and 1 base at J, with 13 bases in the middle. The germline V gene has CDR1 SGHKS and CDR2 YYEKEE (reference sequence). CDR3 protein: CASSLVRGYAQETQYF. CDR3 nucleotides: TGTGCCAGCAGCTTGGTCAGGGGATATGCCCAAGAGACCCAGTACTTC.

V usage is TRBV6-2 or TRBV6-3 and J usage is TRBJ2-6; a weak D match, TRBD2 (5 bases). CDR1 MNHEY and CDR2 SVGEGT come from the germline V gene. V lost 6 bases, J lost 0 bases, and 9 bases lay in between. The length of the CDR3 is 15 residues. CDR3 residues: CASRGSGSGANVLTF. CDR3 in DNA: TGTGCCAGCAGGGGCAGCGGCTCTGGGGCCAACGTCCTGACTTTC.

Here the CDR3 DNA reads TGTGCCAGCCGCTTTCTGGAGACCCAGTACTTC. Amino acids: CASRFLETQYF. V and J are TRBV25-1 and TRBJ2-5, with D unresolved. Trimming took 8 bases from V and 5 from J, leaving 9 bases between them. Germline V gene data show CDR1 as MGHDK and CDR2 as SYGVNS. This CDR3 spans 11 amino acids.

J is TRBJ2-7 and V is TRBV20-1; the match to TRBD2 covers 10 bases. The junction had 7 bases not matched to a gene; V was cut back by 6 bases and J by 2 bases. CDR1 is DFQATT, CDR2 SNEGSKA, per germline (reference sequence). The CDR3 has 14 amino acids. This CDR3 is CSAALSGRTYEQYF. CDR3 bases: TGCAGTGCCGCACTTAGCGGGAGGACCTACGAGCAGTACTTC.

In this sample, this clonotype turned up a few times. V is TRBV7-2 and J is TRBJ2-1; the D gene is possibly TRBD2 (5 bases). Trimming removed 5 bases from V and 10 bases from J, with 18 bases in between. The CDR3 is made up of 14 amino acids. Looked up from germline, CDR1 is SGHTA and CDR2 is FQGNSA. This CDR3 is CASSPTTKSREQFF. The CDR3 DNA follows: TGTGCCAGCAGCCCGACGACTAAATCGAGGGAGCAGTTCTTC.

The V call is TRBV11-2, the J call TRBJ2-5, with a possible D match to TRBD1 (6 bases). Germline CDR1 and CDR2: SGHAT and FQNNGV. The CDR3 spans 13 residues. V shed 5 bases and J shed 5 bases, with 12 bases lying between them. The CDR3 sequence: CASSLTGIETQYF. For the CDR3, the DNA is TGTGCCAGCAGCCTAACAGGGATTGAGACCCAGTACTTC.

This clonotype has a count of ten or more. The V and J genes are TRBV7-2 and TRBJ2-1, with D possibly matching TRBD2 (6 bases). The V gene lost 3 bases and the J gene lost 6 bases, with 9 bases spanning the gap. The CDR3 runs 13 residues. Germline V lookup: CDR1 SGHTA, CDR2 FQGNSA. CDR3 in amino acids: CASSFGGANEQFF. The CDR3, as DNA: TGTGCCAGCAGCTTCGGAGGGGCCAATGAGCAGTTCTTC.

This clonotype came up a few times. The J gene is TRBJ2-3, the V gene TRBV5-5; D perhaps matches TRBD2 (6 bases). The CDR3 has 14 amino acids. The germline gives CDR1 SGHKS, CDR2 YYEKEE (reference sequence). The V gene lost 5 bases and the J gene lost 4 bases, with 14 bases spanning the gap. The CDR3 region is CASRVGSGADTQYF. In nucleotides, the CDR3 is TGTGCCAGCAGGGTCGGGAGTGGGGCAGATACGCAGTATTTT.

V is TRBV5-4 and J is TRBJ2-1, with 10 bases matching TRBD2. The CDR3 consists of 15 residues. Trimming cost V 4 bases and J 8 bases; bases outside gene matches: 9. Germline CDR1 and CDR2: SGHNT and YYREEE (reference sequence). This CDR3 is CASSPRLAGGYEQFF. DNA of the CDR3: TGTGCCAGCAGCCCCCGCTTAGCGGGAGGCTATGAGCAGTTCTTC.

Ten or more counts support this clonotype. The J gene is TRBJ2-7, the V gene TRBV7-2; the D gene is possibly TRBD1 (6 bases). The CDR3 is made up of 14 amino acids. Germline CDR1 and CDR2: SGHTA and FQGNSA. With 0 bases removed from V and 3 bases from J, the gap between germline ends came to 9 bases. CDR3 sequence: CASSLAAGDYEQYF. CDR3 nucleotide sequence: TGTGCCAGCAGCTTAGCGGCAGGGGACTACGAGCAGTACTTC.

The chain combines TRBV4-2 with TRBJ2-5, with 7 bases aligning to TRBD1. CDR1 is LGHNA, CDR2 YNFKEQ, per germline. This CDR3 spans 14 amino acids. Losses at the gene ends were 1 base for V and 2 bases for J; bases not matched to a gene: 1. The CDR3 reads CASSQVDRQETQYF. The DNA of the CDR3 is TGTGCCAGCAGCCAAGTGGACAGGCAAGAGACCCAGTACTTC.

This clonotype came up a few times. The rearrangement joins TRBV27 to TRBJ2-5; D is uncertain. Germline V gene sequence: CDR1 MNHEY, CDR2 SMNVEV (reference sequence). This CDR3 contains 13 residues. V lost 6 bases and J lost 5, with 13 bases in between. The CDR3 spells CASSSKGSETQYF. CDR3 sequence (DNA): TGTGCCAGCAGCAGTAAGGGTTCGGAGACCCAGTACTTC.

This clonotype was recorded a few times. The J gene is TRBJ2-3, the V gene TRBV5-1; TRBD1 might be the D (6 bases). This CDR3 comprises 13 residues. Trimming took 4 bases from V and 3 from J, leaving 9 bases between them. Germline CDR1 is SGHRS and CDR2 is YFSETQ. CDR3 in DNA: TGCGCCAGCAGCCCAGGACAGACAGATACGCAGTATTTT. Translated: CASSPGQTDTQYF.

J is TRBJ2-1 and V is TRBV5-5; D perhaps matches TRBD1 (6 bases). Between the trimmed V and J ends, which lost 0 bases and 7 bases, there was a span of 17 bases. From germline, CDR1 is SGHKS and CDR2 YYEKEE (reference sequence). The CDR3 runs to 16 residues. The CDR3 loop reads CASSLGGPPRGNEQFF. CDR3 DNA: TGTGCCAGCAGCTTGGGGGGTCCGCCTAGGGGGAATGAGCAGTTCTTC. Full variable domain (rest looked up from reference TRBV5-5 and TRBJ2-1): DAGVTQSPTHLIKTRGQQVTLRCSPISGHKSVSWYQQVLGQGPQFIFQYYEKEERGRGNFPDRFSARQFPNYSSELNVNALLLGDSALYLCASSLGGPPRGNEQFFGPGTRLTVL.

This rearrangement joins TRBV12-3 or TRBV12-4 to TRBJ2-6; TRBD2 matches at 12 bases. The CDR3 runs to 19 residues. Germline trimming cut 5 bases from V and 1 base from J; bases unmatched to any gene: 9. This CDR3 is CASSPHPGTSGSGANVLTF. For the CDR3, the DNA is TGTGCCAGCAGTCCTCACCCCGGGACTAGCGGGTCTGGGGCCAACGTCCTGACTTTC.

This clonotype was detected only a few times. The V call is TRBV13, the J call TRBJ2-5; D unresolved. V was cut by 3 bases and J by 4 bases, with 18 bases left in between. The germline CDR1 and CDR2 sequences are PRHDT and FYEKMQ (reference sequence). The CDR3 covers 16 residues. CDR3 sequence (DNA): TGTGCCAGCAGCTTCTTGCTCTGCCCCCCTCGAGAGACCCAGTACTTC. Its translation is CASSFLLCPPRETQYF.

The CDR3 nucleotides read TGTGCCATCGGGGTCCCGGGAGAAGGGGAGACCCAGTACTTC. This gives the protein CAIGVPGEGETQYF. This chain joins TRBV10-3 and TRBJ2-5; D is perhaps TRBD2 (6 bases). The CDR3 totals 14 residues. V was shortened by 8 bases and J by 5 bases, with 18 bases between the two germline ends. The germline V gene has CDR1 ENHRY and CDR2 SYGVKD.

This clonotype has just a few counts. CDR3 DNA sequence: TGTGCCAGCAGTATTTCCGGACTAGCGGGAATCTACGAGCAGTACTTC. Its protein is CASSISGLAGIYEQYF. V and J are TRBV7-2 and TRBJ2-7; 12 nucleotides line up with TRBD2. The CDR3 has 16 residues. CDR1 is SGHTA, CDR2 FQGNSA, per germline. With 6 bases clipped from V and 3 bases from J, the junction kept 9 bases outside the gene matches.

This clonotype has ten or more counts. The chain recombines TRBV6-5 with TRBJ2-1, with unresolved D. CDR3 size: 17 residues. V shed 3 bases and J shed 0 bases, with 15 bases lying between them. In germline, CDR1 is MNHEY, CDR2 SVGAGI. CDR3 coding DNA: TGTGCCAGCAGTTATTCAGGCGCCGAGGCCTCCTACAATGAGCAGTTCTTC. This translates into CASSYSGAEASYNEQFF.

This clonotype was observed a handful of times. The rearrangement links TRBV9 to TRBJ2-5; 7 bases agree with TRBD2. Trimming at V came to 1 base and at J to 5 bases, leaving 8 bases not matched to a gene. Germline-derived CDR1 and CDR2 are SGDLS and YYNGEE. The CDR3 sequence is 15 residues long. CDR3 protein: CASSVSGGSLETQYF. The CDR3 DNA sequence: TGTGCCAGCAGCGTATCGGGCGGGAGCTTGGAGACCCAGTACTTC.